This T cell receptor (beta chain) was captured by sequencing in a study of human T cells and chemical hapten exposure. Using its own MiXCR run on the RACE reads, TCRdb lists one record per CDR3 protein. Among 80,000 to 100,000 distinct CDR3 sequences, approximately 11% were seen once, and the ten largest hold about 3%. Time point meaning: pre-sensitization, week 0. The treatment is: therapeutic diphenylcyclopropenone sensitization with weekly scalp DPC. Trimming removed 4 bases from V and 6 bases from J, with 13 bases in between. This CDR3 is built from 13 residues. The germline CDR1 and CDR2 sequences are SGHTA and FQGNSA.

The sequences come from whole blood, collected in connection with sensitization to the hapten diphenylcyclopropenone (DPC). The V gene is TRBV7-2, the J gene TRBJ2-7; D is tentatively TRBD1 or TRBD2 (5 bases each). The sequence derives from a woman aged 55-70 years with alopecia areata. Some clones in this sample may be carry-over from other donors' samples. The CDR3 spells CASSSTPGTEQYF. The DNA for the CDR3 is TGTGCCAGCAGCTCCACACCAGGGACCGAGCAGTACTTC.